The present T cell receptor beta chain was sequenced within a study of vaccination and CD4 T cells after COVID-19. Study background: Testing by nasal swab PCR showed convalescent patients to be SARS-CoV-2 positive; under ten were mild and one was severe. The convalescents included six males and four females, and among them two were Hispanic while seven were Caucasian. Median time from second vaccine dose to sampling was around 72 days (14 to 241).

In regard to this clonotype: Its target is not known.

This CDR3 spans 17 amino acids. Unmatched junction bases numbered 17, after V lost 6 bases and J lost 6 bases. Germline-derived CDR1 and CDR2 are SGHTA and FQGNSA. The study sequenced cultured CD4+ T cell DNA using the Oncomine TCR Beta short-read assay. TCRdb passed the PCR reads through MiXCR, listing each CDR3 protein once. The sample has 20,000 to 25,000 distinct CDR3 sequences, around two fifths seen once. Time point of the sample: late sampling 161 to 241 days after vaccination in a few convalescent patients. As to treatment: roughly 10-day PBMC culture with coronavirus spike peptide pools or control peptides (ViraFEST assay). PBMCs were cultured at around 2 million per well with approximately 10 IU/ml IL-2 and 10 ug/ml peptide pools.

Sample: CD4+ T cells from blood, cultured in vitro, taken about 7 months after SARS-CoV-2 vaccination. V gene TRBV7-2 combines with J gene TRBJ2-3, with TRBD2 identical over 8 bases. The TCR originated in a human donor who had recovered from COVID-19. The CDR3 DNA follows: TGTGCCAGCAGTTCCTGGACTAGCACACAACTGGGGGATACGCAGTATTTT. Its translation: CASSSWTSTQLGDTQYF.